The 2 T cell receptor beta chains in this list originate from one sample, sequenced in a study of blood T cell repertoires in COVID-19. Libraries were prepared by immunoSEQ multiplex PCR; TCRdb keeps only in-frame clonotypes and omits some of them. The top ten hold nearly 7% of the sample, which has roughly 300,000 clones, 75% to 95% seen once. The sequenced sample was peripheral blood. Receptors originate from a woman aged 25 to 45 with COVID-19, enrolled during active disease.

The chain joins TRBV24-1 to TRBJ2-1; 10 positions match TRBD2. The germline gives CDR1 KGHDR, CDR2 SFDVKD. The CDR3 spans 19 residues. J gave up 8 bases and V 6 bases, and 21 bases lay outside the gene matches. The CDR3 coding sequence is TGTGCCACCAGTATGCTAGCGGGAGCCATGCGAGGTTGGGGTGATGAGCAGTTCTTC. Translated, it gives CATSMLAGAMRGWGDEQFF.

The rearrangement uses TRBV21-1 and TRBJ1-2. TRBV21-1 is given as a pseudogene. The CDR3 is made up of 14 amino acids. This CDR3 reads CASSTLGGHYGYTF. The CDR3 DNA reads TGTGCCAGCAGCACCCTGGGAGGGCACTATGGCTACACCTTC.